Each of the 20 T cell receptor beta chains below was sequenced from the same sample in a study of cytomegalovirus exposure and HLA in healthy donors. Primers: 60 Vbeta forward and 13 Jbeta reverse. TCRdb keeps only in-frame clones here, not all; method: immunoSEQ multiplex PCR. Altogether fewer than 250,000 clones are present, over 70% being singletons, with the ten largest covering around 1.6%. The sample was PBMCs. Every receptor here comes from a woman between 18 and 30 years old in good health and CMV-seronegative.

V usage is TRBV6-1 and J usage is TRBJ1-2, with D unresolved. The CDR3 length is 15 residues. Germline V CDR1 and CDR2: MNHNS, SASEGT. V lost 1 base, J lost 5 bases, and 14 bases lay in between. The CDR3 nucleotides read TGTGCCAGCAGTGAAGGTGTGGCAGGTCCATATGGCTACACCTTC. This translates into CASSEGVAGPYGYTF.

This clone occurred once. V and J are TRBV6-1 and TRBJ1-2; D might be TRBD1 (5 bases). CDR1 MNHNS and CDR2 SASEGT come from the germline V gene. The CDR3 is made up of 13 amino acids. Trimming pared 5 bases from V and 1 base from J, leaving 8 bases between. CDR3 in DNA: TGTGCCAGCAGTCCGGACATTAACTATGGCTACACCTTC. Amino acid sequence: CASSPDINYGYTF.

The rearrangement joins TRBV5-1 to TRBJ1-3; D is possibly TRBD1 (5 bases). Per germline, CDR1 SGHRS and CDR2 YFSETQ. CDR3 length: 15 amino acids. V shed 0 bases and J shed 0 bases, with 7 bases lying between them. The chain's CDR3 is CASSLDRLSGNTIYF. CDR3 bases: TGCGCCAGCAGCTTGGACAGGCTCTCTGGAAACACCATATATTTT.

This clone has a handful of counts. This rearrangement joins TRBV7-9 to TRBJ1-6; TRBD1 aligns across 10 bases. The V gene end was trimmed by 4 bases and the J gene end by 8 bases; junction bases not matched to a gene: 2. The CDR3 runs to 14 residues. The germline V gene has CDR1 SEHNR and CDR2 FQNEAQ (reference sequence). CDR3 DNA sequence: TGTGCCAGCAGCTCGGGGACAGGGGATTCACCCCTCCACTTT. Its protein is CASSSGTGDSPLHF.

This chain connects TRBV2 to TRBJ1-6; maybe TRBD1 (5 bases). Between the trimmed V and J ends, which lost 3 bases and 7 bases, there was a span of 10 bases. Germline values: CDR1 SNHLY, CDR2 FYNNEI. CDR3 length: 14 amino acids. The CDR3 region is CASSEGWGNSPLHF. CDR3 nucleotide sequence: TGTGCCAGCAGTGAGGGATGGGGCAATTCACCCCTCCACTTT.

V and J are TRBV29-1 and TRBJ2-7; D remains unclear. This CDR3 spans 12 amino acids. CDR1 is SQVTM and CDR2 is ANQGSEA in the germline V gene. V was trimmed by 4 bases and J by 5 bases, leaving 12 bases between them. The CDR3 DNA is TGCAGCGTTGTGGTGGTACTCAACGAGCAGTACTTC. Translation: CSVVVVLNEQYF.

The CDR3 protein is CSVEGQVNTEAFF. For the CDR3, the DNA is TGCAGCGTAGAGGGACAGGTGAACACTGAAGCTTTCTTT. The chain combines TRBV29-1 with TRBJ1-1, with TRBD1 matching over 8 bases. The CDR3 is made up of 13 amino acids. V lost 6 bases, J lost 0 bases, and 3 bases stayed unmatched. The germline gives CDR1 SQVTM, CDR2 ANQGSEA.

This clone showed up just once. This chain links TRBV28 with TRBJ1-5, with 12 bases aligning to TRBD1. The CDR3 spans 14 residues. Trimming at V came to 6 bases and at J to 6 bases, leaving 3 bases not matched to a gene. The V gene's germline CDR1 is MDHEN and CDR2 SYDVKM. DNA for the CDR3: TGTGCCAGCAGGGGGACAGGGGGCACTCAGCCCCAGCATTTT. Translation gives CASRGTGGTQPQHF.

This clone has a handful of counts. Distinct nucleotide sequences in the sample also encode this CDR3. The chain employs TRBV28 and TRBJ2-7; D uncertain. V dropped 5 bases and J dropped 5 bases, with 7 bases sitting between them. The CDR3 totals 11 residues. In germline, CDR1 is MDHEN, CDR2 SYDVKM. For the CDR3, the DNA is TGTGCCAGCAGTCCTAGGAACGAGCAGTACTTC. Translated, it gives CASSPRNEQYF. Complete variable domain (other parts from reference TRBV28 and TRBJ2-7): DVKVTQSSRYLVKRTGEKVFLECVQDMDHENMFWYRQDPGLGLRLIYFSYDVKMKEKGDIPEGYSVSREKKERFSLILESASTNQTSMYLCASSPRNEQYFGPGTRLTVT.

This clone has more than one count but fewer than ten. The rearrangement joins TRBV2 to TRBJ2-1; possible D gene TRBD1, 6 bases. The germline gives CDR1 SNHLY, CDR2 FYNNEI. Trimming removed 4 bases at V and 12 bases at J, with 19 bases between. The CDR3 has 14 amino acids. The CDR3 is CASSGYGQSWGQFF. DNA for the CDR3: TGTGCCAGCAGTGGCTACGGACAGTCTTGGGGGCAGTTCTTC.

This chain connects TRBV6-6 to TRBJ1-5; no reliable D call. This CDR3 comprises 15 residues. Trimming shortened V by 7 bases and J by 4 bases, and 17 bases separated the two germline ends. From germline, CDR1 is MNHNY and CDR2 SVGAGI (reference sequence). The CDR3 sequence: CASNLPETQNQPQHF. CDR3 bases: TGTGCCAGCAATTTACCAGAGACACAGAATCAGCCCCAGCATTTT.

This clone has just one count. The chain carries TRBV20-1 and TRBJ2-3; D remains unclear. Germline V lookup: CDR1 DFQATT, CDR2 SNEGSKA (reference sequence). The CDR3 extends over 10 amino acids. With 2 bases removed from V and 6 bases from J, the gap between germline ends came to 3 bases. The CDR3: CSARPDTQYF. The CDR3, as DNA: TGCAGTGCTAGACCGGATACGCAGTATTTT.

The chain recombines TRBV7-8 with TRBJ2-3; 7 bases map to TRBD2. CDR3 length: 16 residues. V trimming: 1 base; J trimming: 4 bases; junction bases outside the gene matches: 8. Per the germline V gene, CDR1 is SGHVS and CDR2 is FQNEAQ. The CDR3 DNA reads as TGTGCCAGCAGCTTAGAAAGAGGTCGGGAGGCAGATACGCAGTATTTT. Translated: CASSLERGREADTQYF.

The chain links TRBV25-1 to TRBJ1-1; no firm D call. Germline CDR1 reads MGHDK; CDR2 reads SYGVNS. This CDR3 has 13 residues. Deletions cut 5 bases from V and 1 base from J, with 8 bases between. As DNA, the CDR3 is TGTGCCAGCAGTTTAGCATCGAACACTGAAGCTTTCTTT. It is translated as CASSLASNTEAFF.

The gene calls are TRBV7-9 and TRBJ2-3; 16 bases map to TRBD2. Losses at the gene ends were 6 bases for V and 0 bases for J; bases not matched to a gene: 6. The germline gives CDR1 SEHNR, CDR2 FQNEAQ (reference sequence). The CDR3 has 18 amino acids. The CDR3 DNA reads as TGTGCCAGCAGGCAGGGACTAGCGGGAGGGCCGAGCACAGATACGCAGTATTTT. Residues: CASRQGLAGGPSTDTQYF.

V is TRBV5-6 and J is TRBJ1-2; 7 bases line up with TRBD1. This CDR3 spans 13 amino acids. V lost 4 bases to trimming and J lost 5 bases; unmatched junction nucleotides: 5. Looked up from germline, CDR1 is SGHDT and CDR2 is YYEEEE. CDR3 residues: CASSEGQVYGYTF. The CDR3, as DNA: TGTGCCAGCAGCGAAGGACAGGTTTATGGCTACACCTTC.

This clone was counted a single time. The chain combines TRBV10-2 with TRBJ2-5, with 9 bases matching TRBD2. V gave up 7 bases and J gave up 5 bases; unmatched junction bases: 11. The CDR3 loop spans 15 amino acids. The germline gives CDR1 WSHSY, CDR2 SAAADI. CDR3 sequence reads: CASTNPGLAYETQYF. CDR3 DNA: TGCGCCAGCACAAACCCGGGACTAGCTTATGAGACCCAGTACTTC.

The chain links TRBV29-1 to TRBJ1-1; D is possibly TRBD1 (5 bases). CDR1 and CDR2 from the germline V gene are SQVTM and ANQGSEA. This CDR3 has 12 amino acids. Trimming shortened V by 7 bases and J by 5 bases, and 14 bases separated the two germline ends. CDR3 in DNA: TGCAGCGCCACCGGGGGAGGTACTGAAGCTTTCTTT. This codes for CSATGGGTEAFF.

The chain has TRBV9 and TRBJ2-7; D may be TRBD2 (5 bases). The germline V gene encodes CDR1 SGDLS and CDR2 YYNGEE. The CDR3 totals 15 residues. V was pared by 4 bases and J by 0 bases, with 14 bases between. The CDR3 nucleotides are TGTGCCAGCAGCCCCAGTGGGCGGGCCTCCTACGAGCAGTACTTC. Translating it yields CASSPSGRASYEQYF.

This clone was counted a single time. The rearrangement links TRBV27 to TRBJ2-1, with 8 nucleotides matching TRBD1. The CDR3 loop spans 14 amino acids. The germline V gene has CDR1 MNHEY and CDR2 SMNVEV (reference sequence). Trimming removed 8 bases from V and 3 bases from J; junction bases left unmatched: 6. In DNA form, the CDR3 reads TGTGCCAGCGGGGTAACAGGGGGCTACAATGAGCAGTTCTTC. This translates into CASGVTGGYNEQFF.